Shown below are 26 T cell receptor beta chains from a single sample sequenced in a study of beta chain features in type 1 diabetes. Reverse transcription of all isolated RNA meant that expressed TCRB transcripts were sequenced. Measured with immunoSEQ multiplex PCR; TCRdb has only the in-frame clones, and not every one. Of some 400,000 clones listed, around 16% are singletons. Input material: naive CD4+ T cells from blood. Receptor source: a woman younger than 35 in good health.

V is TRBV28 and J is TRBJ2-5; 8 bases map to TRBD2. Trimming at V came to 11 bases and at J to 2 bases, leaving 4 bases not matched to a gene. Looked up from germline, CDR1 is MDHEN and CDR2 is SYDVKM. The CDR3 is 12 amino acids. The CDR3 DNA follows: TGTGCCGCGGGGGGTGGGCAAGAGACCCAGTACTTC. This encodes CAAGGGQETQYF.

This rearrangement joins TRBV18 to TRBJ2-1, with D maybe TRBD2 (6 bases). Trimming cost V 0 bases and J 5 bases, with 11 bases left between them. CDR1 is KGHSH, CDR2 LQKENI, per germline. This CDR3 contains 15 residues. CDR3 sequence reads: CASSPPSSANNEQFF. CDR3 coding DNA: TGTGCCAGCTCACCACCGTCTAGCGCGAACAATGAGCAGTTCTTC.

There are a few counts of this clone. The chain links TRBV30 to TRBJ2-1; 9 nucleotides align to TRBD2. With V trimmed by 4 bases and J by 2 bases, 3 bases remained unmatched. CDR3 size: 14 residues. Germline assignment: CDR1 GTSNPN and CDR2 SVGIG (reference sequence). DNA of the CDR3: TGTGCCTGGATTACTAGCGGGCCCTACAATGAGCAGTTCTTC. Protein: CAWITSGPYNEQFF. The whole variable domain, remainder taken from reference TRBV30 and TRBJ2-1, is SQTIHQWPATLVQPVGSPLSLECTVEGTSNPNLYWYRQAAGRGLQLLFYSVGIGQISSEVPQNLSASRPQDRQFILSSKKLLLSDSGFYLCAWITSGPYNEQFFGPGTRLTVL.

The chain uses TRBV9 and TRBJ2-3; possibly TRBD2 for D (6 bases). Looked up from germline, CDR1 is SGDLS and CDR2 is YYNGEE. The CDR3 extends over 13 amino acids. Trimming removed 2 bases at V and 10 bases at J, with 14 bases between. The CDR3 DNA is TGTGCCAGCAGCGTGGTTCGGGCGGGACCGCAGTATTTT. Translation: CASSVVRAGPQYF.

V and J are TRBV7-2 and TRBJ1-1, with no clear D. The CDR3 loop spans 15 amino acids. V was pared by 4 bases and J by 0 bases, with 12 bases between. The germline CDR1 and CDR2 sequences are SGHTA and FQGNSA. The CDR3 spells CASSSLTGMNTEAFF. In nucleotides, the CDR3 is TGTGCCAGCAGCTCTCTGACGGGAATGAACACTGAAGCTTTCTTT.

This clone was picked up a small number of times. The chain joins TRBV30 to TRBJ1-1; possible D gene TRBD1, 5 bases. V lost 3 bases and J lost 10, with 12 bases in between. This CDR3 spans 11 amino acids. The germline CDR1 and CDR2 sequences are GTSNPN and SVGIG (reference sequence). CDR3: CAWRGGVRAFF. The DNA of the CDR3 is TGTGCCTGGAGAGGAGGGGTTCGAGCTTTCTTT.

This chain links TRBV28 with TRBJ1-1; the D gene is possibly TRBD1 (6 bases). Germline V gene lookup returns CDR1 MDHEN and CDR2 SYDVKM. The CDR3 consists of 14 residues. V lost 8 bases and J lost 3, with 16 bases in between. CDR3 sequence: CASQGGRGHTEAFF. In DNA, the CDR3 is TGTGCCAGCCAAGGGGGGCGGGGGCACACTGAAGCTTTCTTT.

The DNA for the CDR3 is TGTGCCAGCAGTTACTCAGGACTAGCGGGAGGTATGGGCGGGGAGCTGTTTTTT. It specifies CASSYSGLAGGMGGELFF. The chain joins TRBV27 to TRBJ2-2; TRBD2 aligns across 14 bases. This CDR3 comprises 18 residues. Trimming at V came to 4 bases and at J to 7 bases, leaving 11 bases not matched to a gene. CDR1 MNHEY and CDR2 SMNVEV come from the germline V gene (reference sequence).

The rearrangement uses TRBV7-8 and TRBJ1-5, with TRBD1 as a possible D gene (5 bases). Germline CDR1 reads SGHVS; CDR2 reads FQNEAQ. The CDR3 length is 17 residues. Between the trimmed V and J ends, which lost 5 bases and 0 bases, there was a span of 17 bases. CDR3 DNA sequence: TGTGCCAGCAGCCCAGGGCGGGGGGATTATAGCAATCAGCCCCAGCATTTT. As protein: CASSPGRGDYSNQPQHF.

The rearrangement uses TRBV21-1 and TRBJ1-1; TRBD1 was called by the table and not checked on the DNA. TRBV21-1 is a pseudogene locus. The CDR3 is 14 amino acids. The CDR3 sequence: CASSIYLQGRKAFF. CDR3 DNA: TGTGCCAGCAGCATCTATTTACAGGGTCGCAAAGCTTTCTTT.

The table lists this clone with a few counts. The chain employs TRBV7-9 and TRBJ2-1; 7 nucleotides agree with TRBD2. The CDR3 is made up of 15 amino acids. V trimming: 4 bases; J trimming: 8 bases; junction bases outside the gene matches: 11. Germline V gene data show CDR1 as SEHNR and CDR2 as FQNEAQ (reference sequence). CDR3 in amino acids: CASSWRDYALDEQFF. CDR3 sequence (DNA): TGTGCCAGCAGCTGGCGGGACTACGCATTGGATGAGCAGTTCTTC.

In this sample, this clone turned up a few times. The chain has TRBV7-6 and TRBJ2-2; D gene ambiguous. CDR3 length equals 15 residues. The V end was cut by 4 bases, the J end by 0 bases, with 9 bases between. CDR1 and CDR2 from the germline V gene are SGHVS and FNYEAQ. This CDR3 reads CASSSKAPNTGELFF. CDR3 nucleotides: TGTGCCAGCAGCTCTAAAGCGCCGAACACCGGGGAGCTGTTTTTT.

This clone has just a few counts. V is TRBV18 and J is TRBJ2-7; 7 nucleotides agree with TRBD2. V dropped 7 bases and J dropped 3; count of bases not matched to a gene: 12. The CDR3 contains 15 residues. Germline-derived CDR1 and CDR2 are KGHSH and LQKENI. The CDR3 DNA reads TGTGCCAGCTTGATGTCTAGCGGTAATAGCTACGAGCAGTACTTC. It specifies CASLMSSGNSYEQYF.

This clone showed up just a few times. The chain couples TRBV29-1 to TRBJ1-3, with a tentative D call TRBD1 (5 bases). The germline V gene has CDR1 SQVTM and CDR2 ANQGSEA. With 6 bases removed from V and 10 bases from J, the gap between germline ends came to 13 bases. The CDR3 loop spans 11 amino acids. This CDR3 is CSVSQGYTIYF. CDR3 nucleotide sequence: TGCAGCGTGTCCCAGGGATATACCATATATTTT.

In this sample, this clone turned up a few times. V gene TRBV5-1 combines with J gene TRBJ2-1, with TRBD2 identical over 10 bases. Germline trimming cut 4 bases from V and 7 bases from J; bases unmatched to any gene: 14. The CDR3 has 17 residues. Germline V lookup: CDR1 SGHRS, CDR2 YFSETQ. The DNA of the CDR3 is TGCGCCAGCAGCCTAACGCTTAGCGGGGGGCGGTGGAATGAGCAGTTCTTC. It codes for CASSLTLSGGRWNEQFF.

This clone was counted only a few times. The V call is TRBV15, the J call TRBJ2-3; D remains unclear. The V and J ends lost 0 bases and 4 bases respectively, with 8 bases between them. Per the germline V gene, CDR1 is LNHNV and CDR2 is YYDKDF (reference sequence). This CDR3 has 14 residues. This chain's CDR3 is CATSRDLRADTQYF. The CDR3 DNA is TGTGCCACCAGCAGAGATCTTAGAGCAGATACGCAGTATTTT.

This rearrangement joins TRBV4-1 to TRBJ2-7; TRBD2 matches 13 bases. The CDR3 sequence is 16 residues long. The germline V gene encodes CDR1 MGHRA and CDR2 YSYEKL. V dropped 4 bases and J dropped 4; count of bases not matched to a gene: 7. The CDR3 DNA reads as TGCGCCAGCAGCCCCCCACCGGGACTAGCGGGATACGAGCAGTACTTC. It yields the protein CASSPPPGLAGYEQYF.

This clone has more than one count but fewer than ten. This chain uses TRBV15 with TRBJ2-1; 12 positions agree with TRBD2. Germline CDR1 LNHNV, CDR2 YYDKDF (reference sequence). The V gene end was trimmed by 1 base and the J gene end by 8 bases; junction bases not matched to a gene: 6. This CDR3 comprises 16 residues. DNA for the CDR3: TGTGCCACCAGCAGAGGAGGACTAGCGGGGCTAGATGAGCAGTTCTTC. Its translation is CATSRGGLAGLDEQFF.

V and J are TRBV27 and TRBJ2-5, with D perhaps TRBD2 (5 bases). CDR3 length equals 12 residues. V dropped 3 bases and J dropped 4 bases, with 6 bases sitting between them. CDR1 is MNHEY and CDR2 is SMNVEV in the germline V gene (reference sequence). The CDR3: CASSFGGETQYF. For the CDR3, the DNA is TGTGCCAGCAGTTTCGGAGGAGAGACCCAGTACTTC.

This clone turned up a few times. The chain has TRBV7-9 and TRBJ2-7, with 11 bases fitting TRBD1. V was clipped by 0 bases and J by 1 base; unmatched bases: 8. This CDR3 contains 18 residues. The V gene's germline CDR1 is SEHNR and CDR2 FQNEAQ (reference sequence). CDR3 nucleotides: TGTGCCAGCAGCTTAGCTTACCCGGGACAGGGGGGGTCCTACGAGCAGTACTTC. Encoded protein: CASSLAYPGQGGSYEQYF.

This clone came up a few times. The chain couples TRBV7-9 to TRBJ2-5, with TRBD2 matching over 13 bases. This CDR3 spans 17 amino acids. After removal of 4 bases from V and 4 bases from J, the junction contained 9 bases not matched to a gene. The germline V gene encodes CDR1 SEHNR and CDR2 FQNEAQ (reference sequence). The CDR3 DNA reads TGTGCCAGCAGCTCACTAACGGGACTAGCGGGACGAGAGACCCAGTACTTC. This sequence encodes CASSSLTGLAGRETQYF.

The chain couples TRBV6-6 to TRBJ2-7, with 7 bases aligning to TRBD1. Per germline, CDR1 MNHNY and CDR2 SVGAGI (reference sequence). CDR3 length equals 14 residues. With V trimmed by 2 bases and J by 3 bases, 4 bases remained unmatched. This chain's CDR3 is CASSYPGQVYEQYF. CDR3 coding DNA: TGTGCCAGCAGTTACCCCGGACAGGTCTACGAGCAGTACTTC.

J is TRBJ2-7 and V is TRBV5-6; 8 nucleotides line up with TRBD1. This CDR3 spans 14 amino acids. Germline CDR1 reads SGHDT; CDR2 reads YYEEEE. The trim removed 4 bases at V and 4 bases at J, leaving 7 bases unmatched. The CDR3 region has the DNA TGTGCCAGCAGCCCCAGGGGGCGAGGGTACGAGCAGTACTTC. Translating gives CASSPRGRGYEQYF.

The CDR3 DNA follows: TGTGCCAGCAGCCCCGAATCGGGAACCTACGAGCAGTACTTC. Its protein product is CASSPESGTYEQYF. The gene calls are TRBV6-5 and TRBJ2-7; possible D gene TRBD2, 5 bases. Germline CDR1 reads MNHEY; CDR2 reads SVGAGI. V lost 6 bases, J lost 2 bases, and 14 bases lay in between. The CDR3 loop spans 14 amino acids.

The J gene is TRBJ2-2, the V gene TRBV5-1; perhaps TRBD2 as D (6 bases). This CDR3 spans 15 amino acids. Germline loops: CDR1 SGHRS, CDR2 YFSETQ. Trimming pared 2 bases from V and 1 base from J, leaving 9 bases between. The CDR3 bases are TGCGCCAGCAGCTTCGATAGCGGGAACACCGGGGAGCTGTTTTTT. This codes for CASSFDSGNTGELFF.

This chain joins TRBV7-3 and TRBJ2-7; tentatively, D is TRBD1 (7 bases). CDR1 is SGHTA, CDR2 FQGTGA, per germline. CDR3 length equals 14 residues. The V gene lost 5 bases and the J gene lost 6 bases, with 17 bases spanning the gap. CDR3 DNA: TGTGCCAGCAGCCCCAGACAGGGAGGAGGCGAGCAGTACTTC. It specifies CASSPRQGGGEQYF.